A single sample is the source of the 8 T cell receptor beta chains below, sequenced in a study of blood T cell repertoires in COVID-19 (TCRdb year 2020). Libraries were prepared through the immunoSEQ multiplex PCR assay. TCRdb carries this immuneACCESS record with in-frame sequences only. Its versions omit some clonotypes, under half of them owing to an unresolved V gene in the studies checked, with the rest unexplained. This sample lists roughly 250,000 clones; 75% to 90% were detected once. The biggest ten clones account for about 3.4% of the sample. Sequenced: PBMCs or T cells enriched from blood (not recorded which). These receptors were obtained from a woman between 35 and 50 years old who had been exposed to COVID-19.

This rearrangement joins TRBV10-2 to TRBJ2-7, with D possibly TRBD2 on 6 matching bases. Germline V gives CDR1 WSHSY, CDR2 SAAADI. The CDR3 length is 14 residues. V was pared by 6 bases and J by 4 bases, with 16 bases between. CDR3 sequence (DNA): TGCGCCAGCAGCCCCGGGGGACCCAAATACGAGCAGTACGTC. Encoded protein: CASSPGGPKYEQYV.

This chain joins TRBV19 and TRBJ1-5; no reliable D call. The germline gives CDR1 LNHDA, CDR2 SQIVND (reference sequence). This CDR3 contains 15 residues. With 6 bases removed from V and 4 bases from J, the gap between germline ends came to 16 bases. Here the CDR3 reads CASSPTGNTNQPQHF. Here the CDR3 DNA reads TGTGCCAGTAGCCCCACCGGGAACACAAATCAGCCCCAGCATTTT.

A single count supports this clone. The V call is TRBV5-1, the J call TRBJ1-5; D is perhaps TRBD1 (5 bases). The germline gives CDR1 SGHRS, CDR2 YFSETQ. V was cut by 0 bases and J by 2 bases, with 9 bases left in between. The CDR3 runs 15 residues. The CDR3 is CASSLEGNGNQPQHF. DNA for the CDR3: TGCGCCAGCAGCTTGGAGGGGAACGGCAATCAGCCCCAGCATTTT.

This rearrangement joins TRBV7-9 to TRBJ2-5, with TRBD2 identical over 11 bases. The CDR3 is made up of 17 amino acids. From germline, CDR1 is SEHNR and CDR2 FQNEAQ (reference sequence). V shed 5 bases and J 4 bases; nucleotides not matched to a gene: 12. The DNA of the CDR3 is TGTGCCAGCAGCCCTTTGACTAGCGGGACGTTAGGAGAGACCCAGTACTTC. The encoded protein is CASSPLTSGTLGETQYF.

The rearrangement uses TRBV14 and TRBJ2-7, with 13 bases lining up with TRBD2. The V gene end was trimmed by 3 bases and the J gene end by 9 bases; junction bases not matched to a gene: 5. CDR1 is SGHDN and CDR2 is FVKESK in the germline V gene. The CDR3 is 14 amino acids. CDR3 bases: TGTGCCAGCAGCCAGGGACTAGCGGGAACCGCGCAGTACGTC. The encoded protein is CASSQGLAGTAQYV.

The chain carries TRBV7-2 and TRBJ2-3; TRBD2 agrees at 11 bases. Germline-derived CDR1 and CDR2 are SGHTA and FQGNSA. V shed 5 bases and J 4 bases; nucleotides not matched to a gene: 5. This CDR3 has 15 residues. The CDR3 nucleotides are TGTGCCAGCAGCGTATTAGCGGGGGGGCCAGATACGCAGTATTTT. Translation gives CASSVLAGGPDTQYF.

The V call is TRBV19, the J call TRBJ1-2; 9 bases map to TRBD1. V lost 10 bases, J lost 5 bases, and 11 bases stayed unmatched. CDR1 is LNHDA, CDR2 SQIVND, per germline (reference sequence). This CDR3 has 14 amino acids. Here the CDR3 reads CATSQDRGLYGYTF. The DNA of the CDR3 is TGTGCCACCTCACAGGACAGGGGACTTTATGGCTACACCTTC.

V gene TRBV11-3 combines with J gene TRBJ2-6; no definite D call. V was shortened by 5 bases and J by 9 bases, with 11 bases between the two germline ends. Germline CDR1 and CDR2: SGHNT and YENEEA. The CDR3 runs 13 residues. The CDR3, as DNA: TGTGCCAGCAGCGCCCGGGTTGTCAACGTCCTGACTTTC. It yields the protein CASSARVVNVLTF.